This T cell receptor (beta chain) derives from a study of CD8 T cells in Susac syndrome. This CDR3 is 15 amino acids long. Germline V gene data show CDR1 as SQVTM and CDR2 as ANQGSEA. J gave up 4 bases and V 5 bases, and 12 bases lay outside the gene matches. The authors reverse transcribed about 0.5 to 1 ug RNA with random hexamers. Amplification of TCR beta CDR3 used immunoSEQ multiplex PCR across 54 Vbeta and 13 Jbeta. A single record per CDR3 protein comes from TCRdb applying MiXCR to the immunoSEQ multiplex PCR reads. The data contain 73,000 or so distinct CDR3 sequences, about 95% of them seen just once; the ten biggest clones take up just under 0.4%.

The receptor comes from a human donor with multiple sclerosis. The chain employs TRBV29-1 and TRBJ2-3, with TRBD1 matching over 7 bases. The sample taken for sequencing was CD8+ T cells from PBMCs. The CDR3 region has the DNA TGCAGCGTTAGTGTTGGGACAGAAAGCGCAGATACGCAGTATTTT. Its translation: CSVSVGTESADTQYF.